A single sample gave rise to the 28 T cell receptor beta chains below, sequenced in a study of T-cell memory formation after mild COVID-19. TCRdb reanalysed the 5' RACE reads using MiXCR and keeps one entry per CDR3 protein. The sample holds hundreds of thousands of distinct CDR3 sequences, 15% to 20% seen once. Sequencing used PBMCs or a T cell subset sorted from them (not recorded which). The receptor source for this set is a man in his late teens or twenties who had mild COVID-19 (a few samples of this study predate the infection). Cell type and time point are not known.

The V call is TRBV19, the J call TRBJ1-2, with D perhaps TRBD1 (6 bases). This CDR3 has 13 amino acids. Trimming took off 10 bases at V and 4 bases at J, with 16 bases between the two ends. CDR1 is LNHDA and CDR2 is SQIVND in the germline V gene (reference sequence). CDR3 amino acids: CATHSGQPYGYTF. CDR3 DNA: TGTGCCACCCACAGTGGACAGCCCTATGGCTACACCTTC.

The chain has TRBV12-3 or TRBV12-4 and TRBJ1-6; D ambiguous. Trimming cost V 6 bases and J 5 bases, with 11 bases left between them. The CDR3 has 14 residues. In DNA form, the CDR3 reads TGTGCCAGCAGGTCGACTCTGAATAATTCACCCCTCCACTTT. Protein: CASRSTLNNSPLHF.

CDR3 DNA: TGCAGTGCTAGAGACAAACCCTCCTACGAGCAGTACTTC. Amino acid sequence: CSARDKPSYEQYF. The rearrangement uses TRBV20-1 and TRBJ2-7; no clear D. V lost 0 bases, J lost 0 bases, and 6 bases lay in between. The CDR3 sequence is 13 residues long. The germline V gene has CDR1 DFQATT and CDR2 SNEGSKA (reference sequence).

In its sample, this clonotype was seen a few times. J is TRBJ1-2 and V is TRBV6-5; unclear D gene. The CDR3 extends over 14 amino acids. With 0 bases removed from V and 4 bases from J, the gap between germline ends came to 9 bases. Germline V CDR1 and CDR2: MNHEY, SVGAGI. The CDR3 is CASSYSGTTYGYTF. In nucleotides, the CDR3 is TGTGCCAGCAGTTACTCTGGTACCACCTATGGCTACACCTTC.

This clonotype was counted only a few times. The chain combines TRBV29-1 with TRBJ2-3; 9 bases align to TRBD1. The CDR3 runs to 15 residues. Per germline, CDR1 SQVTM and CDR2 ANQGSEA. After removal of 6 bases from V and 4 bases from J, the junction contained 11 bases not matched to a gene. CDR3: CSVVRRDRVPDTQYF. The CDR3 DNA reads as TGCAGCGTAGTCCGTCGGGACAGGGTACCAGATACGCAGTATTTT.

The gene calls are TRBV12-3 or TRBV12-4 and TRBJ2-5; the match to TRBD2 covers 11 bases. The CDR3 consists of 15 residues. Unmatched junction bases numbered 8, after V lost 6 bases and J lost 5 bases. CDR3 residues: CASRDLAGGGETQYF. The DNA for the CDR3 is TGTGCCAGCAGGGACCTAGCGGGGGGAGGGGAGACCCAGTACTTC.

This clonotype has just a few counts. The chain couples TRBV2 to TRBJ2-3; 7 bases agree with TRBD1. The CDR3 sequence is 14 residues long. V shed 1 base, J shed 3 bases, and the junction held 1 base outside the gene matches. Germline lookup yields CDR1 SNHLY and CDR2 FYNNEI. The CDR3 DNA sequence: TGTGCCAGCAGTGAAGACAGGGGAACAGATACGCAGTATTTT. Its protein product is CASSEDRGTDTQYF.

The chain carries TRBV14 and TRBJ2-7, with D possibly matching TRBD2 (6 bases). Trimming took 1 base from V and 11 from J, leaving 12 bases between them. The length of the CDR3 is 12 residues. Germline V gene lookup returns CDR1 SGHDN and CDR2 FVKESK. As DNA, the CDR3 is TGTGCCAGCAGCCAAGGCCGGGGGTGGAAGTACTTC. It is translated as CASSQGRGWKYF.

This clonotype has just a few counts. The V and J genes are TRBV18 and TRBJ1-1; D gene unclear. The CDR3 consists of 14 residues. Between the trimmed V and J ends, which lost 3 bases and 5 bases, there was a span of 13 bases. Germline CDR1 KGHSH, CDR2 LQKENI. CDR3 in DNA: TGTGCCAGCTCACCGGCGGCGTGGGGAACTGAAGCTTTCTTT. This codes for CASSPAAWGTEAFF.

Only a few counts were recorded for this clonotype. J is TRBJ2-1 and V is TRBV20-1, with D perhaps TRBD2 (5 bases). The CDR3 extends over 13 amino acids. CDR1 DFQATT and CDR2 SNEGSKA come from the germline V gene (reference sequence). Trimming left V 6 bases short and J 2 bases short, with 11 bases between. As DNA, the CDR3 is TGCAGTGCCTTGCGGGTAACCTACAATGAGCAGTTCTTC. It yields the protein CSALRVTYNEQFF.

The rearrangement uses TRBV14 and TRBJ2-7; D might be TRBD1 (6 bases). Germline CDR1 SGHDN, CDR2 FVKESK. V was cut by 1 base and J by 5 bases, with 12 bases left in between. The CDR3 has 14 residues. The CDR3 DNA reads TGTGCCAGCAGCCAAGGCTTCAGGGGTGACGAGCAGTACGTC. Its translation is CASSQGFRGDEQYV.

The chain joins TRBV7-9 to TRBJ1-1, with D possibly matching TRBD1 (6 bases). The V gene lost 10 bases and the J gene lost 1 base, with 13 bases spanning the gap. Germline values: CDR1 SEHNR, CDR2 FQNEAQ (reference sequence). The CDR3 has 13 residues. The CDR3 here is CATDRLQNTEAFF. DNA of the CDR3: TGTGCCACGGACAGACTTCAGAACACTGAAGCTTTCTTT.

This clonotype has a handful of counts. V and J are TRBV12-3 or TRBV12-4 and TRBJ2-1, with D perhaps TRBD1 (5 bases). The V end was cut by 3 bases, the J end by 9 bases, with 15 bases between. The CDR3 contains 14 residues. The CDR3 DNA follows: TGTGCCAGCAGTTTCTCAACAGGAACCGGTGAGCAGTTCTTC. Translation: CASSFSTGTGEQFF.

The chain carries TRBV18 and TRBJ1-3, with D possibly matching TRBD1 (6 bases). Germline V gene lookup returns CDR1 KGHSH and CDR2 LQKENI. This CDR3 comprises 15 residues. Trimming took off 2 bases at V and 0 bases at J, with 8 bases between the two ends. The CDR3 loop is CASSPSTGSGNTIYF. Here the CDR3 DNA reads TGTGCCAGCTCACCATCGACAGGCTCTGGAAACACCATATATTTT.

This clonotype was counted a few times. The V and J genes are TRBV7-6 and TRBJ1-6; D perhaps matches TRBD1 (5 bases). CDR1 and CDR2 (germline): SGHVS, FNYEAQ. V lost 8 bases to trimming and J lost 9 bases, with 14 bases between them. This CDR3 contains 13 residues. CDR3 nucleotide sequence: TGTGCCAGCTGCGGGGGATTTGGTTCACCCCTCCACTTT. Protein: CASCGGFGSPLHF.

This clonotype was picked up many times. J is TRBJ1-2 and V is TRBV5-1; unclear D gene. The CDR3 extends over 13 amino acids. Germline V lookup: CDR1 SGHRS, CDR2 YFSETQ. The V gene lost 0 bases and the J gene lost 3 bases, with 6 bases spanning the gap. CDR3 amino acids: CASSLVGDYGYTF. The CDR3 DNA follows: TGCGCCAGCAGCTTGGTGGGCGACTATGGCTACACCTTC. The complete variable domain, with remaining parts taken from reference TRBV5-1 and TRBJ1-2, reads KAGVTQTPRYLIKTRGQQVTLSCSPISGHRSVSWYQQTPGQGLQFLFEYFSETQRNKGNFPGRFSGRQFSNSRSEMNVSTLELGDSALYLCASSLVGDYGYTFGSGTRLTVV.

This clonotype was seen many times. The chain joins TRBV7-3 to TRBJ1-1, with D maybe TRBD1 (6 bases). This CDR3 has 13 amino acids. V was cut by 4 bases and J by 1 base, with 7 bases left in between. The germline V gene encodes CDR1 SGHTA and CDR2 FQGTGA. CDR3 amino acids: CASSSQGNTEAFF. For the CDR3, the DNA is TGTGCCAGCAGCTCACAGGGGAACACTGAAGCTTTCTTT.

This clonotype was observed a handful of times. In DNA, the CDR3 is TGCGCCAGCAGCTTGGCAACCGGTTCGGTGCCAGATACGCAGTATTTT. Translating it yields CASSLATGSVPDTQYF. The chain recombines TRBV5-1 with TRBJ2-3; D remains ambiguous. Trimming took 0 bases from V and 4 from J, leaving 15 bases between them. The CDR3 runs 16 residues. Germline V gives CDR1 SGHRS, CDR2 YFSETQ.

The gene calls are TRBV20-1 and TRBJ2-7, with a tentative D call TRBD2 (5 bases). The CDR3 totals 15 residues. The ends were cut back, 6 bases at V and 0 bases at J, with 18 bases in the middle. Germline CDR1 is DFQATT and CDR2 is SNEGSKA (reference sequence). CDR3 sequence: CSAPPTAVASYEQYV. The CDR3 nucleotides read TGCAGTGCCCCTCCTACAGCGGTAGCCTCCTACGAGCAGTACGTC.

This CDR3 reads CASSSGIQNYEQYF. CDR3 coding DNA: TGCGCCAGCAGCTCCGGGATCCAAAACTACGAGCAGTACTTC. The V and J genes are TRBV5-1 and TRBJ2-7, with a tentative D call TRBD2 (5 bases). Trimming cost V 3 bases and J 3 bases, with 13 bases left between them. This CDR3 is 14 amino acids long. Germline CDR1 reads SGHRS; CDR2 reads YFSETQ.

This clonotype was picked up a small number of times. The CDR3 loop is CASSPRTNLLYF. Written as DNA, the CDR3 is TGTGCCAGCAGCCCGCGGACAAATCTGCTGTATTTT. V gene TRBV9 combines with J gene TRBJ2-3, with D possibly being TRBD1 (5 bases). The CDR3 is 12 amino acids. V was trimmed by 4 bases and J by 14 bases, leaving 17 bases between them. In germline, CDR1 is SGDLS, CDR2 YYNGEE.

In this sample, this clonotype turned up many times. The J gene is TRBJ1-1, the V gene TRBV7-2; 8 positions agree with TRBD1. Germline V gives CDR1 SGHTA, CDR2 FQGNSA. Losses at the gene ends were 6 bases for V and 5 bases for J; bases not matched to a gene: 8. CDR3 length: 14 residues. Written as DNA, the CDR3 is TGTGCCAGCAGGGTTGCAGGGGGCGGAACTGAAGCTTTCTTT. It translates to CASRVAGGGTEAFF.

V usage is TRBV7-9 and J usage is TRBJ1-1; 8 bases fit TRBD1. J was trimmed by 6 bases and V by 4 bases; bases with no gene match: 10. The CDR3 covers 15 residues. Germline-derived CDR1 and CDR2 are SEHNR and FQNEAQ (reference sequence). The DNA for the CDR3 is TGTGCCAGCAGCTCCTGGACAGGGACCCCATCTGAAGCTTTCTTT. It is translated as CASSSWTGTPSEAFF.

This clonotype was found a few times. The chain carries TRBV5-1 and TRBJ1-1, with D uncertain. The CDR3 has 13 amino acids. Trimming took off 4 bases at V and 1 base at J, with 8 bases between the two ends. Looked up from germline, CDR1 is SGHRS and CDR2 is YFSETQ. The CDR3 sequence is CASSTDKNTEAFF. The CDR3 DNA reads TGCGCCAGCAGCACAGATAAGAACACTGAAGCTTTCTTT.

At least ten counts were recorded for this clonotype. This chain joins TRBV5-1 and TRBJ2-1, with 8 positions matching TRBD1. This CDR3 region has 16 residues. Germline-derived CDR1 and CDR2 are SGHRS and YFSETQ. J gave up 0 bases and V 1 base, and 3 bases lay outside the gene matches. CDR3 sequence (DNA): TGCGCCAGCAGCTTGCAGGGGGCTATCTCCTACAATGAGCAGTTCTTC. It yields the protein CASSLQGAISYNEQFF.

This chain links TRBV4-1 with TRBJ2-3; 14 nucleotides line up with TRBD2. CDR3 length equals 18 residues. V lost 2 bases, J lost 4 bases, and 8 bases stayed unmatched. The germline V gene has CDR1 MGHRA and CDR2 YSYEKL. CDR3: CASSQPGLAGGTSDTQYF. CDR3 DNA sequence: TGCGCCAGCAGCCAACCCGGACTAGCGGGGGGAACGTCAGATACGCAGTATTTT.

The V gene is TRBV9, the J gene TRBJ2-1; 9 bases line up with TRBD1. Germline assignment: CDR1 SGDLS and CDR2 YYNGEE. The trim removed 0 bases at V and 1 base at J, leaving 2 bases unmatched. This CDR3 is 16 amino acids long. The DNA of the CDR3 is TGTGCCAGCAGCGTAGGGGGGACAGGGTCCTACAATGAGCAGTTCTTC. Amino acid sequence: CASSVGGTGSYNEQFF. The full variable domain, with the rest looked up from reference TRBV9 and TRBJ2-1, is DSGVTQTPKHLITATGQRVTLRCSPRSGDLSVYWYQQSLDQGLQFLIQYYNGEERAKGNILERFSAQQFPDLHSELNLSSLELGDSALYFCASSVGGTGSYNEQFFGPGTRLTVL.

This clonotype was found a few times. CDR3 residues: CASSLQGLNQPQHF. In DNA, the CDR3 is TGTGCCAGCAGTTTGCAGGGTCTGAATCAGCCCCAGCATTTT. This chain connects TRBV28 to TRBJ1-5; D might be TRBD1 (5 bases). The V gene's germline CDR1 is MDHEN and CDR2 SYDVKM. V lost 3 bases, J lost 4 bases, and 10 bases lay in between. There are 14 residues in the CDR3.